This T cell receptor (beta chain) comes out of a study of PD-1 blockade in classical Hodgkin lymphoma. Documented time point: cycle 4 day 1 (C4D1), after 5 to 7 weeks of nivolumab. There was relapse after autologous stem cell transplantation in every patient, and there was variation in brentuximab vedotin exposure. Using immunoSEQ multiplex PCR, the repertoire was profiled, and TCRdb retains in-frame clones only, with some absent. The sample records around 60,000 clones, 75% to 95% being singletons. Findings and limits, study-wide: There was a significant rise in CD4+ TCR diversity by C4D1, with no such rise for CD8+. It was reported that newly diagnosed patients had less baseline TCR diversity than healthy donors. Complete responders showed a baseline diversity that resembled the diversity of newly diagnosed patients.

The CDR3 is 15 residues long. Per germline, CDR1 SGHNT and CDR2 YYREEE (reference sequence). Trimming cost V 2 bases and J 0 bases; bases outside gene matches: 2. Notes on this clone: The target antigen is unknown.

This chain uses TRBV5-4 with TRBJ1-3, with 7 bases identical to TRBD1. This TCR was recovered from a human donor with classical Hodgkin lymphoma. The sample here was peripheral blood mononuclear cells (PBMCs), taken before the fourth cycle of nivolumab. The CDR3 loop is CASSLAGGSGNTIYF. The CDR3 nucleotides read TGTGCCAGCAGCTTAGCAGGGGGCTCTGGAAACACCATATATTTT.